The 30 T cell receptor beta chains presented below share a single source sample, sequenced in a study of shared clonotypes between healthy human individuals. Assay: immunoSEQ multiplex PCR; the TCRdb copy retains only in-frame clones and omits some. The table lists about 490,000 clones, approximately 81% of them singletons. What was sequenced was PBMCs. The receptor source for this set is a woman aged 40 to 49 in good health. Some clones in this sample may be carry-over from other donors' samples.

V gene TRBV6-6 combines with J gene TRBJ2-1, with D maybe TRBD2 (6 bases). Germline V gives CDR1 MNHNY, CDR2 SVGAGI (reference sequence). The CDR3 spans 16 residues. Trimming left V 11 bases short and J 5 bases short, with 25 bases between. CDR3 amino acids: CAAQGGTTGVHNEQFF. The CDR3 coding sequence is TGTGCCGCGCAGGGCGGGACCACGGGAGTTCACAATGAGCAGTTCTTC.

The rearrangement uses TRBV2 and TRBJ1-4; D is uncertain. CDR3 size: 13 residues. Germline assignment: CDR1 SNHLY and CDR2 FYNNEI. Trimming took 7 bases from V and 3 from J, leaving 9 bases between them. This CDR3 is CASKADSNEKLFF. CDR3 sequence (DNA): TGTGCCAGCAAGGCGGACTCTAATGAAAAACTGTTTTTT. The entire variable domain, with the rest obtained from reference TRBV2 and TRBJ1-4, is as follows: EPEVTQTPSHQVTQMGQEVILRCVPISNHLYFYWYRQILGQKVEFLVSFYNNEISEKSEIFDDQFSVERPDGSNFTLKIRSTKLEDSAMYFCASKADSNEKLFFGSGTQLSVL.

This clone has a single count. The chain combines TRBV18 with TRBJ1-1; D may be TRBD1 (6 bases). Germline V gene sequence: CDR1 KGHSH, CDR2 LQKENI. The CDR3 spans 17 residues. V shed 3 bases and J shed 3 bases, with 20 bases lying between them. The chain's CDR3 is CASSPPGRGAGDTEAFF. CDR3 nucleotides: TGTGCCAGCTCACCCCCGGGGCGGGGGGCTGGGGACACTGAAGCTTTCTTT.

CDR3 bases: TGTGCCAGCAGCGCGCTAGCGTCTGGGTACAATGAGCAGTTCTTC. Protein product: CASSALASGYNEQFF. J is TRBJ2-1 and V is TRBV7-3; TRBD2 might be the D (6 bases). V gave up 5 bases and J gave up 4 bases, with 15 bases separating them. Per the germline V gene, CDR1 is SGHTA and CDR2 is FQGTGA. The CDR3 covers 15 residues.

The chain has TRBV5-1 and TRBJ2-1, with 9 bases identical to TRBD2. V was pared by 6 bases and J by 5 bases, with 9 bases of the junction left unmatched. The V gene's germline CDR1 is SGHRS and CDR2 YFSETQ. The CDR3 spans 15 residues. CDR3 loop: CASNPNSGGNNEQFF. In DNA, the CDR3 is TGCGCCAGCAACCCGAATAGCGGGGGAAACAATGAGCAGTTCTTC.

This clone was detected once. The V gene is TRBV27, the J gene TRBJ2-3; D ambiguous. Trimming removed 1 base from V and 5 bases from J, with 4 bases in between. The germline gives CDR1 MNHEY, CDR2 SMNVEV (reference sequence). This CDR3 contains 12 residues. The DNA for the CDR3 is TGTGCCAGCAGTTTATGGGGAGATACGCAGTATTTT. It codes for CASSLWGDTQYF.

In the case of this clone: A far larger clone is one nucleotide away, so this likely arose from a read error. The identical CDR3 is also encoded by other nucleotide sequences in the sample. CDR3 bases: TGCGCCAGCAGCCAAGATGACTTAGGGGTACAGCCCCAGCATTTT. This gives the protein CASSQDDLGVQPQHF. The rearrangement links TRBV4-3 to TRBJ1-5; a weak D match, TRBD1 (5 bases). Trimming shortened V by 0 bases and J by 7 bases, and 13 bases separated the two germline ends. Germline CDR1 reads LGHNA; CDR2 reads YSLEER. The CDR3 length is 15 residues.

The genes are TRBV2 and TRBJ1-4, with 7 bases lining up with TRBD1. This CDR3 spans 18 amino acids. Germline V gene lookup returns CDR1 SNHLY and CDR2 FYNNEI. V dropped 3 bases and J dropped 0; count of bases not matched to a gene: 10. The CDR3 sequence is CASSDPRQGPSTNEKLFF. The CDR3, as DNA: TGTGCCAGCAGTGACCCCCGACAGGGACCTTCAACTAATGAAAAACTGTTTTTT.

As regards this clone: A far bigger clonotype differs at one base, so this is likely a read error. Other DNA sequences in this sample translate to the same CDR3. The CDR3 nucleotides are TGCAGCGTTGACTCCCGAAATCGAGGAGGCACGGATACGCAGTATTTT. Its protein product is CSVDSRNRGGTDTQYF. The chain uses TRBV29-1 and TRBJ2-3; D is perhaps TRBD2 (5 bases). Looked up from germline, CDR1 is SQVTM and CDR2 is ANQGSEA. CDR3 size: 16 residues.

The chain links TRBV29-1 to TRBJ2-3; the D call may be TRBD1 or TRBD2 (5 bases each). The CDR3 has 11 amino acids. CDR1 is SQVTM and CDR2 is ANQGSEA in the germline V gene. Trimming left V 7 bases short and J 9 bases short, with 14 bases between. For the CDR3, the DNA is TGCAGCGGTTCGGAGGACACAACGCAGTATTTT. It codes for CSGSEDTTQYF.

V is TRBV14 and J is TRBJ1-2; 7 bases are a match to TRBD1. In germline, CDR1 is SGHDN, CDR2 FVKESK. After removal of 4 bases from V and 10 bases from J, the junction contained 6 bases not matched to a gene. This CDR3 contains 12 residues. CDR3 bases: TGTGCCAGCAGCCCAGGACAGGAGGCCTACACCTTC. Protein product: CASSPGQEAYTF.

This clone was observed a few times. This rearrangement joins TRBV27 to TRBJ2-5; no clear D. The tail of the sequence fits TRBJ2-7 better, so the J call may be wrong. Germline-derived CDR1 and CDR2 are MNHEY and SMNVEV (reference sequence). The CDR3 runs 14 residues. The CDR3: CASSFQDATYEQYF. CDR3 coding DNA: TGTGCCAGCAGTTTTCAGGACGCAACCTACGAGCAGTACTTC.

The chain has TRBV27 and TRBJ2-7, with TRBD2 matching 11 bases. The V segment lost 2 bases and the J segment 3 bases; nucleotides outside the gene matches: 6. The V gene's germline CDR1 is MNHEY and CDR2 SMNVEV (reference sequence). CDR3 length equals 16 residues. CDR3 sequence (DNA): TGTGCCAGCAGTTTACAAGGTACTAGCGGGAGCTACGAGCAGTACTTC. Translating gives CASSLQGTSGSYEQYF.

This clone was counted a few times. A much larger clone differs from this one at a single base, so this may be a read error. The sample holds other DNA sequences that translate to the same CDR3. This CDR3 is CASSQSGRDTGELFF. CDR3 DNA sequence: TGTGCCAGCAGTCAAAGCGGGAGAGACACTGGGGAGCTGTTTTTT. The J gene is TRBJ2-2, the V gene TRBV7-3; TRBD2 agrees at 8 bases. The germline V gene has CDR1 SGHTA and CDR2 FQGTGA. The CDR3 is 15 residues long.

The chain links TRBV5-1 to TRBJ2-7, with 10 bases fitting TRBD2. J was trimmed by 3 bases and V by 5 bases; bases with no gene match: 11. The CDR3 contains 16 residues. CDR1 is SGHRS and CDR2 is YFSETQ in the germline V gene. The CDR3 bases are TGCGCCAGCAGAACAACCGGGACTAGCGCTAACTACGAGCAGTACTTC. Protein: CASRTTGTSANYEQYF.

A word on this clone: A far larger clone is only one base removed, so a read error is likely. The sample holds other DNA sequences that translate to the same CDR3. This sequence joins TRBV7-9 and TRBJ1-1; a possible D gene is TRBD1 (5 bases). The germline gives CDR1 SEHNR, CDR2 FQNEAQ (reference sequence). The CDR3 totals 13 residues. Trimming stripped 3 bases from V and 2 bases from J, with 7 bases between. The CDR3 spells CASSFQGNTEAFF. CDR3 in DNA: TGTGCCAGCAGCTTCCAGGGAAACACTGAAGCTTTCTTT.

Concerning this clone itself: With only one base between it and a far larger clone, this is likely a read error. Here the CDR3 omits its conserved ending phenylalanine or tryptophan, so a read error is the likely source. The V gene is TRBV6-1, the J gene TRBJ1-5, with a weak D call TRBD1 (5 bases). V lost 3 bases to trimming and J lost 4 bases, with 7 bases between them. Germline CDR1 and CDR2: MNHNS and SASEGT. The CDR3 is made up of 13 amino acids. The CDR3 spells CASSDRVNQPQHL. CDR3 in DNA: TGTGCCAGCAGTGACAGGGTTAATCAGCCCCAGCATCTT.

J is TRBJ2-3 and V is TRBV9; possibly TRBD1 for D (6 bases). Between the trimmed V and J ends, which lost 2 bases and 1 base, there was a span of 8 bases. Germline V gives CDR1 SGDLS, CDR2 YYNGEE. The CDR3 totals 14 residues. The CDR3, as DNA: TGTGCCAGCAGCGTTCGACAGGGCACAGATACGCAGTATTTT. Amino acid sequence: CASSVRQGTDTQYF.

In regard to this clone: This likely reflects a read error, since a far larger clone is one base away. The chain employs TRBV5-4 and TRBJ2-1; TRBD1 or TRBD2 may be the D gene (5 bases each). From germline, CDR1 is SGHNT and CDR2 YYREEE (reference sequence). Trimming left V 4 bases short and J 7 bases short, with 12 bases between. CDR3 length: 13 amino acids. The DNA for the CDR3 is TGTGCCAGCAGCCCAGGGAGTATGAATGAGCAGTTCTTC. Residues: CASSPGSMNEQFF. The entire variable domain, with the rest obtained from reference TRBV5-4 and TRBJ2-1, is as follows: ETGVTQSPTHLIKTRGQQVTLRCSSQSGHNTVSWYQQALGQGPQFIFQYYREEENGRGNFPPRFSGLQFPNYSSELNVNALELDDSALYLCASSPGSMNEQFFGPGTRLTVL.

The chain employs TRBV5-1 and TRBJ2-4; either TRBD1 or TRBD2 may supply D (5 bases each). The CDR3 is 17 amino acids. The germline V and J ends were trimmed by 0 bases and 0 bases, with 13 bases remaining between them. Germline CDR1 SGHRS, CDR2 YFSETQ. In nucleotides, the CDR3 is TGCGCCAGCAGCTTGGCCAGGGTGGGGACAGCCAAAAACATTCAGTACTTC. Protein product: CASSLARVGTAKNIQYF.

In its sample, this clone ranks as medium-sized. At the DNA level, this CDR3 is encoded by other sequences in the same sample as well. The CDR3 loop is CASSDKGGTDTQYF. In nucleotides, the CDR3 is TGTGCCAGCAGTGATAAGGGAGGCACAGATACGCAGTATTTT. This chain links TRBV6-4 with TRBJ2-3, with D possibly matching TRBD2 (5 bases). CDR1 is MRHNA and CDR2 is SNTAGT in the germline V gene. V lost 3 bases to trimming and J lost 1 base, with 8 bases between them. The CDR3 extends over 14 amino acids.

This clone appeared a single time. V is TRBV15 and J is TRBJ2-1; a possible D gene is TRBD2 (5 bases). The CDR3 consists of 12 residues. Trimming cost V 5 bases and J 10 bases, with 12 bases left between them. The germline V gene encodes CDR1 LNHNV and CDR2 YYDKDF (reference sequence). The CDR3 DNA follows: TGTGCCACCAGCCGCGGGTTTCAAGAGCAGTTCTTC. Its protein product is CATSRGFQEQFF.

The V call is TRBV5-1, the J call TRBJ1-1; 9 nucleotides agree with TRBD1. Trimming at V came to 7 bases and at J to 4 bases, leaving 8 bases not matched to a gene. This CDR3 is 14 amino acids long. The germline V gene encodes CDR1 SGHRS and CDR2 YFSETQ. The CDR3 region has the DNA TGCGCCAGCGGGACAGGGAATTCCCCCACTGAAGCTTTCTTT. Translating it yields CASGTGNSPTEAFF.

The gene calls are TRBV5-1 and TRBJ2-1, with TRBD2 as a possible D gene (6 bases). Germline CDR1 SGHRS, CDR2 YFSETQ. This CDR3 has 14 residues. The ends were cut back, 0 bases at V and 8 bases at J, with 12 bases in the middle. The CDR3 region is CASSLVRTNDEQFF. The DNA of the CDR3 is TGCGCCAGCAGCTTGGTCCGGACTAACGATGAGCAGTTCTTC.

With regard to this clone: Given a far larger clone just one base away, this is likely a sequencing read error. V and J are TRBV18 and TRBJ1-1; a weak D match, TRBD1 (5 bases). The V end was cut by 2 bases, the J end by 4 bases, with 14 bases between. The CDR3 runs 15 residues. From germline, CDR1 is KGHSH and CDR2 LQKENI. As DNA, the CDR3 is TGTGCCAGCTCACCAACGGGACGGGGGAGCACTGAAGCTTTCTTT. Translation gives CASSPTGRGSTEAFF.

The chain recombines TRBV6-1 with TRBJ1-1, with 8 bases that match TRBD1. Trimming removed 4 bases from V and 4 bases from J; junction bases left unmatched: 5. CDR3 size: 14 residues. The germline V gene encodes CDR1 MNHNS and CDR2 SASEGT. As DNA, the CDR3 is TGTGCCAGCAGTGCCGGACAGGGAAGCACTGAAGCTTTCTTT. Amino acid sequence: CASSAGQGSTEAFF.

This chain joins TRBV10-1 and TRBJ2-1; 9 positions match TRBD2. Germline-derived CDR1 and CDR2 are WNHNN and SYGVQD (reference sequence). This CDR3 comprises 16 residues. Germline trimming cut 9 bases from V and 3 bases from J; bases unmatched to any gene: 12. The CDR3 DNA reads TGCGCCAGTGCCCGCGGGGGGGGGAATAGCTACAATGAGCAGTTCTTC. As protein: CASARGGGNSYNEQFF.

The chain employs TRBV30 and TRBJ1-4; D is possibly TRBD1 (5 bases). The CDR3 is 10 amino acids. V dropped 5 bases and J dropped 7 bases, with 5 bases sitting between them. The germline CDR1 and CDR2 sequences are GTSNPN and SVGIG (reference sequence). As DNA, the CDR3 is TGTGCCTGGGGGGGTGAAAAACTGTTTTTT. Translated: CAWGGEKLFF.

A word on this clone: The sample holds other DNA sequences that translate to the same CDR3. The chain employs TRBV27 and TRBJ1-5, with a possible D match to TRBD1 (5 bases). Deletions cut 3 bases from V and 7 bases from J, with 10 bases between. CDR1 and CDR2 (germline): MNHEY, SMNVEV (reference sequence). This CDR3 comprises 13 residues. CDR3 DNA: TGTGCCAGCAGTTTGTCCAGGGACCAGCCCCAGCATTTT. Translated: CASSLSRDQPQHF.

This clone was detected only a few times. Being one base from a much bigger clone, this may be a read error. The sample holds other DNA sequences that translate to the same CDR3. V gene TRBV5-8 combines with J gene TRBJ1-4; 9 bases match TRBD1. The CDR3 consists of 14 residues. The V gene's germline CDR1 is SGHTS and CDR2 YDEGEE. The CDR3 sequence: CASSLDRGGEKLFF. The CDR3 nucleotides read TGCGCCAGCAGCTTGGACAGGGGTGGCGAAAAACTGTTTTTT. The full variable domain, its missing parts supplied by reference TRBV5-8 and TRBJ1-4, is EAGVTQSPTHLIKTRGQQATLRCSPISGHTSVYWYQQALGLGLQFLLWYDEGEERNRGNFPPRFSGRQFPNYSSELNVNALELEDSALYLCASSLDRGGEKLFFGSGTQLSVL.